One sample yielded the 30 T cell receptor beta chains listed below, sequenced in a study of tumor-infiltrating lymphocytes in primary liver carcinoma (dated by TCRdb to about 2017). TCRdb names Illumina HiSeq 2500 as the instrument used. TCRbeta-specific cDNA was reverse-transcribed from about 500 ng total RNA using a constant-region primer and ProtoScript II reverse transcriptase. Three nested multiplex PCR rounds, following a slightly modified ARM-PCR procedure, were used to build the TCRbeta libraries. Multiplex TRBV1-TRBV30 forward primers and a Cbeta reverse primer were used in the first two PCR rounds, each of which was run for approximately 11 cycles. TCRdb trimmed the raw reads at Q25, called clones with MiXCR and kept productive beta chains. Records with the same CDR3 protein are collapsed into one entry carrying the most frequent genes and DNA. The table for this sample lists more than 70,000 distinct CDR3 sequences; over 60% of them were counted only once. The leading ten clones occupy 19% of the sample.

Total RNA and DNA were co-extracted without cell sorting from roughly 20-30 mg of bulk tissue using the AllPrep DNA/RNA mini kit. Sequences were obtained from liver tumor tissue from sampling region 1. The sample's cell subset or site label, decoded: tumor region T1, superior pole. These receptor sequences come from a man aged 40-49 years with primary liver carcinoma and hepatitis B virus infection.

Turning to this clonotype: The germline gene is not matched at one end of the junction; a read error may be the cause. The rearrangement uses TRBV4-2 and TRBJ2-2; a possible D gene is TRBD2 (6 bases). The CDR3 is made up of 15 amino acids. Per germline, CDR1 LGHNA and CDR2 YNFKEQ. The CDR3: CANSSERANTGELFF. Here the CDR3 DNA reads TGTGCCAACAGCTCCGAGCGGGCGAACACCGGGGAGCTTTTTTTT.

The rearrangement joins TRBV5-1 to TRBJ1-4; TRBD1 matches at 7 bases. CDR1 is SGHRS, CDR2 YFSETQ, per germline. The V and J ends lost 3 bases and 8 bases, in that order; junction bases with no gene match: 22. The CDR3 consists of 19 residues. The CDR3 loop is CASSSDVLEPGQDGEKLFF. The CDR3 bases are TGCGCCAGCAGCTCGGATGTCTTAGAGCCAGGACAGGACGGCGAAAAACTGTTTTTT.

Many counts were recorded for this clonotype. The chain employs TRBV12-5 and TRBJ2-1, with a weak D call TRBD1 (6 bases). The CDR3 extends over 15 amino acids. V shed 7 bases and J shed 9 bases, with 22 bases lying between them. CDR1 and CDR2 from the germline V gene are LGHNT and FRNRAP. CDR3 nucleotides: TGTGCTAGTGCCGCTGAAATTACAGGGCATGGTGAGCAGTTCTTC. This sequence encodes CASAAEITGHGEQFF.

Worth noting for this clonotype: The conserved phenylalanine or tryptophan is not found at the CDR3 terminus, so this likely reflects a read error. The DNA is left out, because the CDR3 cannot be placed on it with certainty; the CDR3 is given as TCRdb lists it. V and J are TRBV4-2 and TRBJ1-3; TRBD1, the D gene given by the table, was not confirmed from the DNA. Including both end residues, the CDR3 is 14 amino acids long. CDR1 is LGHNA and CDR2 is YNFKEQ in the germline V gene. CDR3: CVSSPTGAGNTMYS.

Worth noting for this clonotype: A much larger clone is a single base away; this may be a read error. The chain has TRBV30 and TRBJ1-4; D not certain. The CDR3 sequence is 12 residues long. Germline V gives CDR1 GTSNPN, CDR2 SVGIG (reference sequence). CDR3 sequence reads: CPWEKGGEKLFF. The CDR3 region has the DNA TGTCCCTGGGAAAAAGGAGGTGAAAAACTGTTTTTT.

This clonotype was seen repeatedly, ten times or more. The CDR3 spells CSVEGNRGVPDTQYF. CDR3 DNA sequence: TGCAGCGTTGAAGGAAACAGGGGGGTCCCAGATACGCAGTATTTT. The rearrangement links TRBV29-1 to TRBJ2-3, with TRBD1 matching 8 bases. This CDR3 contains 15 residues. Germline trimming cut 1 base from V and 4 bases from J; bases unmatched to any gene: 7. Germline V CDR1 and CDR2: SQVTM, ANQGSEA.

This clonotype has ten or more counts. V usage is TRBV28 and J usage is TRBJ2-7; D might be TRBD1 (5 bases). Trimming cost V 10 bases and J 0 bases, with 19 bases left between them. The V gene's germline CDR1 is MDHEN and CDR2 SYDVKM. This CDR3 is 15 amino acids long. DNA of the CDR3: TGTGCCACCGAATGGGGCCCCAGGGCCTCCTACGAGCAGTACTTC. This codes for CATEWGPRASYEQYF.

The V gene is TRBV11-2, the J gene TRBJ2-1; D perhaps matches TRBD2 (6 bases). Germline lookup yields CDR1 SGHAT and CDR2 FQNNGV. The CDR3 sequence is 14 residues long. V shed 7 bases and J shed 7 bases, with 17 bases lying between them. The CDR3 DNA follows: TGTGCCAGCACTTCAGCGGGCCTAGGGAATGAGCAGTTCTTC. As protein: CASTSAGLGNEQFF. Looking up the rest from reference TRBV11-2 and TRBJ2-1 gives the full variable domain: EAGVAQSPRYKIIEKRQSVAFWCNPISGHATLYWYQQILGQGPKLLIQFQNNGVVDDSQLPKDRFSAERLKGVDSTLKIQPAKLEDSAVYLCASTSAGLGNEQFFGPGTRLTVL.

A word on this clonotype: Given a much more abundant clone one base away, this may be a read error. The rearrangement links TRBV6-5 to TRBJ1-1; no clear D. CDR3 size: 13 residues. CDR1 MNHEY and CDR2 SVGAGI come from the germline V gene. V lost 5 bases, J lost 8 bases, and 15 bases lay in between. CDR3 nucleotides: TGTGCCAGCAGTCCCAGCGGGGTCGGGGAAGCTTTCTTT. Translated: CASSPSGVGEAFF.

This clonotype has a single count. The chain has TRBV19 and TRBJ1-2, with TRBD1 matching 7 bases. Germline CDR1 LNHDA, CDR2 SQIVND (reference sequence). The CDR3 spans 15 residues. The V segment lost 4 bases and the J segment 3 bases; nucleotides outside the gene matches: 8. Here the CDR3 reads CASSRWTGSDYGYTF. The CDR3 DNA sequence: TGTGCCAGTAGTAGATGGACAGGATCTGACTATGGCTACACCTTC.

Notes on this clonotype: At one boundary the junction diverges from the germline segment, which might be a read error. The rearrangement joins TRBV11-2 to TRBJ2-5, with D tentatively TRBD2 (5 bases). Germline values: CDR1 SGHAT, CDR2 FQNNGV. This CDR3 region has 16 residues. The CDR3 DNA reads TGCGCCAGCAGATCCCAGGACTCGGCTCACCAAGAGACCCAGTACTTT. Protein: CASRSQDSAHQETQYF. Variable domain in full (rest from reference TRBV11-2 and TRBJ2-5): EAGVAQSPRYKIIEKRQSVAFWCNPISGHATLYWYQQILGQGPKLLIQFQNNGVVDDSQLPKDRFSAERLKGVDSTLKIQPAKLEDSAVYLCASRSQDSAHQETQYFGPGTRLLVL.

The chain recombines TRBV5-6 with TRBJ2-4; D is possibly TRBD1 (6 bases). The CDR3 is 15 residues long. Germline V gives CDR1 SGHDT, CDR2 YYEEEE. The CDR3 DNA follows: TGTGCTAACAGCTTGTTAGGGGGATTAGGAAACATTCAGTACTTC. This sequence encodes CANSLLGGLGNIQYF.

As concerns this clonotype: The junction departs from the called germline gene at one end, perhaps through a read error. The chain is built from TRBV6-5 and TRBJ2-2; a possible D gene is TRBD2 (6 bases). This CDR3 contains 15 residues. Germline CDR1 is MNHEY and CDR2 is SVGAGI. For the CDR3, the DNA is TGTGCCAGCTCTAGCGAGAGGATGAACACCGGGGAGCTGCTTTTT. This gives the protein CASSSERMNTGELLF.

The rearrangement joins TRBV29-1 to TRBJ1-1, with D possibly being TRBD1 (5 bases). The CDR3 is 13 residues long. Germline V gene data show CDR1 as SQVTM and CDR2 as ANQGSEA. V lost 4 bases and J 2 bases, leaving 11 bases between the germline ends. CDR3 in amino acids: CSVVHRSNTEAFF. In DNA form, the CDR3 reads TGCAGCGTTGTGCACAGGTCAAACACTGAAGCTTTCTTT.

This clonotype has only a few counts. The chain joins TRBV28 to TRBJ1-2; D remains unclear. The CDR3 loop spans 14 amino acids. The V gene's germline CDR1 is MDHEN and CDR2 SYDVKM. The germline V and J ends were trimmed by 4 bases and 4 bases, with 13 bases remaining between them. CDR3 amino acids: CASSSLYSGYGYTF. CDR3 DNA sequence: TGTGCCAGCAGTTCCCTCTACTCCGGCTATGGCTACACCTTC.

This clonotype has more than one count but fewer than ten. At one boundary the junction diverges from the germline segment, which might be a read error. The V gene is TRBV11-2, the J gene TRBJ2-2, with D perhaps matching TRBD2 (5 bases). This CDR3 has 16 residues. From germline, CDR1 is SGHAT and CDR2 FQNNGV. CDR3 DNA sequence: TGTGCTAGCAGCTTAGTGGCACTAACGGGAACCGGGGAACTGTTTTTT. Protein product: CASSLVALTGTGELFF.

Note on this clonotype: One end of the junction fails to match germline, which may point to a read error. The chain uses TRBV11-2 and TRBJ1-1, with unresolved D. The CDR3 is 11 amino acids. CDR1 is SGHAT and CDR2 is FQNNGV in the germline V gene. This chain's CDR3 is CVSRENTEAFF. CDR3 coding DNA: TGCGTCAGCAGAGAGAACACTGAAGCTTTCTTT. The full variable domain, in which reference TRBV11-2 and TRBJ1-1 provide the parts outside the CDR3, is EAGVAQSPRYKIIEKRQSVAFWCNPISGHATLYWYQQILGQGPKLLIQFQNNGVVDDSQLPKDRFSAERLKGVDSTLKIQPAKLEDSAVYLCVSRENTEAFFGQGTRLTVV.

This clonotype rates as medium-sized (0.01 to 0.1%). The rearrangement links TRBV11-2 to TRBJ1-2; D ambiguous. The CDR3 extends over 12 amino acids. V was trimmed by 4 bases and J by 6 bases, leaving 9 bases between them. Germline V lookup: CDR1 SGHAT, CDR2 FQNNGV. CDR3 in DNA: TGTGCCAGCAGCTACGGTTTAGATGGCTACACCTTC. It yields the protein CASSYGLDGYTF.

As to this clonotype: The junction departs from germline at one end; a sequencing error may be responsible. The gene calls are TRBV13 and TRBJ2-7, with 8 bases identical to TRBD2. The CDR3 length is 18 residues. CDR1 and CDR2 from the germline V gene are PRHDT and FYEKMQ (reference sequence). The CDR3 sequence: CASSAPGLVGLNSYEQYF. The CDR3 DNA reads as TGTGCCAGCAGCGCCCCGGGACTAGTGGGCCTTAACTCCTACGAGCAGTACTTT.

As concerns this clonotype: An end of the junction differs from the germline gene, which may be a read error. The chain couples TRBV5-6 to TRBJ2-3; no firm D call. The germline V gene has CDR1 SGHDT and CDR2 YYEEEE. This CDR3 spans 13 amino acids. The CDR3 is CASSYLYTDTQYF. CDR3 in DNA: TGTGCCAGCAGCTACCTATACACAGATACGCAGTATTTC.

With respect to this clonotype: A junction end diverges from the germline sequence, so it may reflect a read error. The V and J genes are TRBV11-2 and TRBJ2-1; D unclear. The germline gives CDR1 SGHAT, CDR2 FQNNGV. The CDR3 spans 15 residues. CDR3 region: CASSVSVSLYNKQFF. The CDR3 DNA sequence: TGTGCCAGCAGCGTCAGCGTGAGCCTCTACAATAAGCAGTTCTTC.

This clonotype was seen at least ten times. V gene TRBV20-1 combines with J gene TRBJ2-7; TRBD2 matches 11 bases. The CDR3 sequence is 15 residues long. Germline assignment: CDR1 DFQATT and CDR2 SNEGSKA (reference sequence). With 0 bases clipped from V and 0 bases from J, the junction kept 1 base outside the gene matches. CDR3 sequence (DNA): TGCAGTGCTAGAGAACTAGCGGGAGACTCCTACGAGCAGTACTTC. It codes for CSARELAGDSYEQYF.

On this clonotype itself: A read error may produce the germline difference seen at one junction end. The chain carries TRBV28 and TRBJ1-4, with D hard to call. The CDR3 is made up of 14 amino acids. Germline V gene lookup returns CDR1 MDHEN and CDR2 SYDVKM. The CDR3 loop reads CSSIKYGIGEKLFF. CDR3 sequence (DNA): TGTTCCAGCATTAAATACGGGATCGGGGAAAAACTGTTTTTT. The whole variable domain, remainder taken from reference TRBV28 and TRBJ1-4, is DVKVTQSSRYLVKRTGEKVFLECVQDMDHENMFWYRQDPGLGLRLIYFSYDVKMKEKGDIPEGYSVSREKKERFSLILESASTNQTSMYLCSSIKYGIGEKLFFGSGTQLSVL.

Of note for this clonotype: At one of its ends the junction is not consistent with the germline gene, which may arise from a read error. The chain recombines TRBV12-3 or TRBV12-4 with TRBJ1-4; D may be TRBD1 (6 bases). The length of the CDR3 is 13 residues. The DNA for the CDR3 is TGTACCAGCAGTTCGGACAGCACAGAAAAACTGTTTTTT. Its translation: CTSSSDSTEKLFF.

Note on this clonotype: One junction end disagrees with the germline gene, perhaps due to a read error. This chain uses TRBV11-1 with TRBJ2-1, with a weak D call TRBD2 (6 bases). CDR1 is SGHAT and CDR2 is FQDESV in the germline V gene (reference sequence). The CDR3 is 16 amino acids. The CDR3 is CASSLGLGLPTREQFF. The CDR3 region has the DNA TGTGCCAGCAGCTTAGGCCTGGGACTTCCTACTCGTGAGCAGTTTTTC.

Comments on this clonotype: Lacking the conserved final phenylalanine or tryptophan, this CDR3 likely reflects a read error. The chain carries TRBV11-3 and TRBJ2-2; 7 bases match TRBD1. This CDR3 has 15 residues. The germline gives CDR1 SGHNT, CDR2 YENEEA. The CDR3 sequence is CAISLGQADAGELFS. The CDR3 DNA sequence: TGTGCCATCAGCTTAGGACAGGCTGACGCCGGGGAGCTGTTTTCT.

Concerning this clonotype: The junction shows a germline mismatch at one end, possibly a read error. The CDR3 nucleotides are TGTGCCAGTAGCCCGGACTCCCCGTCAGATACGGAGTATTTT. Translated, it gives CASSPDSPSDTEYF. This chain links TRBV11-2 with TRBJ2-3; D possibly corresponds to TRBD2 (5 bases). Germline assignment: CDR1 SGHAT and CDR2 FQNNGV. The CDR3 sequence is 14 residues long.

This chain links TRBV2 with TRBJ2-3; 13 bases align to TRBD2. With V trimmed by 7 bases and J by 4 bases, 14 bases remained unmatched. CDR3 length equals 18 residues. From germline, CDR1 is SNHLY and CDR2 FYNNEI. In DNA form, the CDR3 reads TGTGCCAGCACCAGACCGGGACTAGCGGGATGGGAGGCAGATACGCAGTATTTT. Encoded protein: CASTRPGLAGWEADTQYF.

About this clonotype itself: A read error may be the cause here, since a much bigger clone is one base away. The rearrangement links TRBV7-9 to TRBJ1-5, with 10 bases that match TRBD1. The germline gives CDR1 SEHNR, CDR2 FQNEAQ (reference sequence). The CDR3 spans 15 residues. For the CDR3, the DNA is TGTGCCAGCACCGAGACAGGGGGCAGCAATCAGCTCCAGCATTTT. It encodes CASTETGGSNQLQHF.

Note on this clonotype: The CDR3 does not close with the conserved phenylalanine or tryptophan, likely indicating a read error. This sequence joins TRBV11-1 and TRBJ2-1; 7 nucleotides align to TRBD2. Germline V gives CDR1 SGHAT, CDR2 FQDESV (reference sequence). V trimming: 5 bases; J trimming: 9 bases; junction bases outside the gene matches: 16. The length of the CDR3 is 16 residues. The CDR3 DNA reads TGTGCCAGCAGCCGCCTACCGGGAGGTGGGCACAGTGAGCAGTTCTCC. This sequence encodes CASSRLPGGGHSEQFS.